This TCR beta chain was retrieved from a study of T cell repertoires in cytomegalovirus infection (dated by TCRdb to between 2018 and 2021). In the study overall: Donor HLA type was relevant to the analysis, as public TCR beta signatures indicated carriage of CMV infection together with the matching HLA type.

The sequencing machine was an Illumina HiSeq 1500. The public reads were reanalyzed by TCRdb: fastp trimming at Q25, MiXCR alignment, in-frame beta chains only. Every CDR3 protein is listed once, alongside the most common genes and DNA of its rows. The sample records 150,000 to 200,000 distinct CDR3 sequences, about 20% of which are singletons. Jointly, the top ten make up around 3.1% of the sample. Results and caveats for the whole study, not just this receptor: The ex vivo response was dominated by HLA-C-restricted CMV-specific TCR beta clonotypes, which also provided the single most frequent clonotype in two of eight donors. Cumulative frequency of public TCR beta family members discriminated carriers of CMV infection plus the relevant HLA type in this cohort and an independent approximately 400-donor cohort.

Regarding this clonotype: The antigen it binds to is not known. Per-nucleotide qualities are absent, and no much larger clonotype sits a single base away.

Trimmed from V: 4 bases; trimmed from J: 4 bases; junction bases lacking a gene match: 9. CDR1 and CDR2 were assigned from the germline V gene (reference sequence) as SEHNR and FQNEAQ. The CDR3 runs 16 amino acids, cysteine and phenylalanine included. Solely the CDR3 DNA is kept, with 48 bases framed from the first base. The specimen sequenced was PBMCs. This receptor was identified in a human donor in good health (CMV status not recorded). Some clones in this sample may be carry-over from other donors' samples. The V gene is TRBV7-9 and the J gene is TRBJ2-2; a stretch of 7 junction bases matches TRBD2. The sequenced DNA: TGTGCCAGCAGCTCCCGGCCGGGAGGCGGCACCGGGGAGCTGTTTTTT. Its translation reads: CASSSRPGGGTGELFF. Supplemented by the reference TRBV7-9 and TRBJ2-2 proteins around the CDR3, the complete variable domain is DTGVSQNPRHKITKRGQNVTFRCDPISEHNRLYWYRQTLGQGPEFLTYFQNEAQLEKSRLLSDRFSAERPKGSFSTLEIQRTEQGDSAMYLCASSSRPGGGTGELFFGEGSRLTVL.